The subject of this entry is one TCR beta chain. Its binding antigen is unknown. No qualities accompany the bases; no much larger clone lies one base away. This entry is derived from a study of Ad26.COV2.S vaccination and SARS-CoV-2 variants (dated by TCRdb to the early 2020s). For the wider study: Vaccine-arm donors were drawn from COV1001, a multicentre, randomized, double-blind, placebo-controlled phase I-IIa trial of Ad26.COV2.S in healthy adults. Ad26.COV2.S was administered intramuscularly at a dose of 5x10^10 or 1x10^11 viral particles, either as one shot or as two shots given 56 days apart. Trial participants were randomized into five groups of five: low-dose or high-dose Ad26.COV2.S given once or twice, or placebo on both occasions. A total of some 30 samples were included in the TCR-sequenced set, comprising around 19 Ad26.COV2.S vaccine recipients, 5 placebo recipients and 8 SARS-CoV-2 convalescent individuals. Investigators remained blinded to trial group allocation during experiments and outcome assessment. Sequencing of the TCRbeta repertoire served to evaluate the specificity and breadth of SARS-CoV-2-reactive T cell receptors following Ad26.COV2.S vaccination. Broader findings and caveats from the paper: According to the authors, total T cell responses may have been underestimated by the TCR breadth and depth analyses. The study was not powered for comparison of responses between vaccine doses or regimens. Higher spike-specific TCR breadth was observed in Ad26.COV2.S recipients than in placebo recipients (P = 0.0014). Non-spike TCR breadth was comparable between vaccine and placebo recipients, consistent with the vaccine containing only spike. After vaccination, substantial breadth of spike-specific CD8+ and CD4+ T cell responses was reported.

The treatment or condition label here, explained by the study, means: around 19 received Ad26.COV2.S at low or high dose, single or two shots; roughly 5 received placebo; per-sample allocation not given. For vaccine and placebo recipients, the sequenced repertoires came from samples collected on day 63 after the first injection. Between 29 July and 7 August 2020, Cohort 1b enrolled some 25 adults aged 18-55 years at one site in Boston, USA. Ad26.COV2.S was a replication-incompetent adenovirus type 26 vector expressing a prefusion-stabilized SARS-CoV-2 spike protein from the original Wuhan strain. Reading the germline V gene gives CDR1 SGHRS and CDR2 YFSETQ. Measured from the cysteine to the phenylalanine, the CDR3 is 16 residues long. The sequence is cut down to CDR3 DNA, 48 bases in frame from base 1. A distance of 13 bases separates the germline ends of V and J, which lose 0 bases and 4 bases respectively.

TCRbeta CDR3 regions were sequenced with the immunoSEQ Assay. After extraction, genomic DNA underwent amplification by bias-controlled multiplex PCR, followed by high-throughput sequencing. The study's own analysis went as follows. To quantify the absolute abundance of every unique TCRbeta CDR3 region, sequences were collapsed and filtered. T cell fraction was estimated by normalizing TCRbeta template counts to usable DNA, which was measured by amplifying reference genes present in all nucleated cells. Repertoire TCRs were annotated as SARS-CoV-2-specific when V gene, CDR3 amino acid sequence and J gene were exactly matched to a known reactive TCR set. MIRA supplied the reference SARS-CoV-2 TCR set, which was filtered for enrichment in COVID-19-positive ImmuneCODE repertoires so that public or cross-reactive TCRs were removed. Using the MIRA antigens, annotated TCRs were further analysed by specific ORF or by position within an ORF. Breadth was defined as the number of annotated unique rearrangements divided by the total number of unique productive rearrangements, and depth was defined as the summed frequency of the annotated unique rearrangements. Two-sided Wilcoxon rank-sum tests were applied when comparing TCR breadth between groups. Held by TCRdb, this immuneACCESS table contains in-frame sequences only and omits some clones. Under half of the omission traces to an unresolved V gene where checked; the cause of the rest is unknown. V, J and clone size are those of that table, while D and trimming were read from the DNA. The sample includes 300,000 to 350,000 clones, with 85% observed a single time. The ten top clones hold approximately 2% of the sample.

Sample: peripheral blood, taken in a trial of Ad26.COV2.S vaccine versus placebo. The rearrangement combines TRBV5-1 with TRBJ2-2, with the D segment identity uncertain. The TCR was taken from a person aged 18-60 years who received the Ad26.COV2.S COVID-19 vaccine or a placebo. The DNA sequence is TGCGCCAGCAGCTTGGTGGCTTTTGGAACCACCGGGGAGCTGTTTTTT. Protein translation: CASSLVAFGTTGELFF.